This entry describes one TCR beta chain. This clonotype showed up just a few times. The specificity of this receptor is unknown. Base quality data are lacking; no much larger clone is found one base away. The data were obtained in a study of T-cell memory formation after mild COVID-19 (dated by TCRdb to 2020 to 2022). About the full investigation: Most TCR sequence clusters were specific to one of the two donors. The cohort was made up of two young adult volunteers, one female and one male, who were previously healthy. In a couple of donors, T-cell clones that expanded and contracted after mild COVID-19 were tracked by sequencing TCRalpha and TCRbeta repertoires over time. On the study overall, not on this receptor specifically: Some responding clones were found in pre-infection memory, which suggests that pre-existing cross-reactive memory T cells took part in the SARS-CoV-2 response. Only a couple of mild cases were covered in the study, and larger cohorts including severe cases with pre-infection samples were considered necessary. Clones that contracted from day 15 to 85 showed balanced CD4/CD8 phenotypes, whereas a second wave of clones that expanded from day 15 to 37 leaned towards CD4+. Contracting CD4+ clones turned up mainly in the CM and EM memory subsets, whereas EMRA was where CD8+ clones were enriched. SARS-CoV-2 specificity of the second-wave clones peaking on day 37 was not confirmed.

The CDR3 runs 16 amino acids, cysteine and phenylalanine included. The kept DNA is CDR3 alone, 48 bases in frame from the first base. Reading the germline V gene gives CDR1 SGHRS and CDR2 YFSETQ. The V end gives up 3 bases and the J end 4 bases, leaving 8 bases in the junction not matched to a gene. PBMCs were isolated by Ficoll-Paque density gradient centrifugation. The sequencer was an Illumina NovaSeq 6000. cDNA libraries for TCRalpha and TCRbeta were prepared by 5'RACE using constant-segment primers, with sample barcodes and unique molecular identifiers added. Trizol reagent was used to extract RNA from every sample. Amplification of the libraries took two PCR steps, and the second step added a second sample barcode plus Illumina TruSeq adapters. Sequencing of the libraries was done on an Illumina NovaSeq, producing 2 x 150 bp paired-end reads. Turning to the authors' computational methods: Reads were demultiplexed and collapsed into UMI-guided consensus sequences with migec v1.2.7. Using mixcr v2.1.11, UMI consensuses were aligned to TRA and TRB V and J templates and then assembled into clonotypes. A clonotype was counted as expanded or contracted only when both edgeR and NoisET called the clonotype significant, with the noise models trained on biological replicates. For edgeR calls, the cutoffs were a false discovery rate-adjusted p below 0.01 and a log2 fold-change threshold of 1. PCA with hierarchical clustering of max-normalized trajectories of the 1000 most abundant clonotypes was used as exploratory dynamics analysis. Separately sequenced CD4+ and CD8+ repertoires were used to assign the CD4 or CD8 phenotype of responding clones. TCRdb passed the public sequencing reads through fastp at Q25 and MiXCR, retaining productive beta sequences. Each record represents a unique CDR3 protein, reported with the most common genes and DNA among its rows. The V and J calls and clone size come from TCRdb's table, not from the authors' own analysis. The sample data list about 470,000 distinct CDR3 sequences, and 15% to 20% of these were observed just once. The ten largest clones capture more than 9% of the sample.

The source material was PBMCs or a T cell subset sorted from them (not recorded which). The V and J segments used are TRBV5-1 and TRBJ2-3; the junction holds 10 bases that match TRBD1. The TCR originated in an adult woman who had mild COVID-19 (a few samples of this study predate the infection). The sample titles of this study are shuffled in the database, so cell type and time point are left out; the donor was told from shared clones. CDR3 region: CASSSTGTGVADTQYF. The DNA sequence reads TGCGCCAGCAGCTCAACCGGGACAGGGGTTGCAGATACGCAGTATTTT.